Sequencing of this T cell receptor beta chain was carried out in a study of cytomegalovirus exposure and HLA in healthy donors. Germline CDR1 and CDR2: WSHSY and SAAADI. The CDR3 spans 16 residues. The junction had 10 bases not matched to a gene; V was cut back by 6 bases and J by 0 bases. PCR used 60 Vbeta primers and 13 Jbeta primers. Measured with immunoSEQ multiplex PCR; TCRdb has only the in-frame clones, and not every one. Among 90,000 to 120,000 clones, roughly 87% were seen once, and the ten largest hold 2.7%. The V gene is TRBV10-2, the J gene TRBJ2-7, with 8 bases lining up with TRBD2. The sample was PBMCs. The clonotype comes from a man younger than 45 in good health and CMV-seropositive. CDR3 bases: TGCGCCAGCAGCGGGGGGGACCCCTTTATCTCCTACGAGCAGTACTTC. Translation: CASSGGDPFISYEQYF.